This TCR beta chain was sequenced during a study of T cells in Graves' hyperthyroidism and ophthalmopathy. Points from the study as a whole: Blood also showed most of the thyroid clonotypes that were expanded above 0.001.

Source material for PBMCs was about 11 ml fresh peripheral blood. It was RNA transcripts that yielded the amplified TCR beta CDR3 regions. The TCR CDR3 first-round RT-PCR relied on the HTBI primer set. TCRdb re-called the multiplex PCR reads through MiXCR, storing one row per CDR3 protein. The data contain 550,000 to 600,000 distinct CDR3 sequences, over 15% of them singletons. This clonotype was counted only a few times. What it binds is unknown. Material for sequencing was blood. This TCR derives from a woman aged 18-35 years with Graves' hyperthyroidism.

The CDR3: CATSRISWFGYTF. CDR3 nucleotide sequence: TGTGCCACCAGCCGGATAAGTTGGTTCGGCTACACCTTC. This sequence joins TRBV15 and TRBJ1-2; D is uncertain. Germline V gives CDR1 LNHNV, CDR2 YYDKDF (reference sequence). V dropped 5 bases and J dropped 8 bases, with 15 bases sitting between them. This CDR3 spans 13 amino acids.